This is a list of T cell receptor beta chains from one sample in a study of OX40 agonist ivuxolimab in advanced cancers. Assay: immunoSEQ multiplex PCR; the TCRdb copy retains only in-frame clones and omits some. The sample includes over 60,000 clones, around 80% seen only once; the top ten take around 2.4%. The source was CD4+ or CD8+ T cells sorted from blood, collected in a trial of the OX40 agonist ivuxolimab. These receptors originate from an adult with an advanced solid tumor such as melanoma, head and neck, liver or kidney cancer. Each CDR3 is given with its conserved first and last residue. D genes are given only for firm matches. The listing skips clone size in some rows; elsewhere it reads once, few, many or a size class.

V	J	D	size	CDR3	DNA
TRBV9	TRBJ1-4	.	.	CASSVGTAREKLFF	TGTGCCAGCAGCGTAGGGACCGCTCGGGAAAAACTGTTTTTT
TRBV7-9	TRBJ2-1	.	.	CASSRAGPFF	TGTGCCAGCAGCAGAGCAGGGCCGTTCTTC
TRBV5-4	TRBJ1-1	TRBD1	once	CASSLPRQGGTEAFF	TGTGCCAGCAGCTTGCCCAGACAGGGGGGCACTGAAGCTTTCTTT
TRBV25-1	TRBJ1-1	TRBD1	.	CASTSGGRNTEAFF	TGTGCCAGCACCTCAGGGGGAAGGAACACTGAAGCTTTCTTT
TRBV6-5	TRBJ2-7	.	few	CASQVGYEQYF	TGTGCCAGCCAGGTGGGCTACGAGCAGTACTTC
TRBV5-6	TRBJ1-2	.	few	CASSFGRGGNGYTF	TGTGCCAGCAGCTTCGGCCGGGGAGGAAATGGCTACACCTTC
TRBV11-2	TRBJ1-1	.	.	CASSLALGGGAFF	TGTGCCAGCAGCTTAGCTTTGGGAGGGGGAGCTTTCTTT
TRBV19	TRBJ1-6	.	many	CASSPQRGWNSPLHF	TGTGCCAGTAGCCCACAACGGGGATGGAATTCACCCCTCCACTTT
TRBV28	TRBJ1-2	.	.	CASSLWGVLYGYTF	TGTGCCAGCAGTTTGTGGGGGGTCCTCTATGGCTACACCTTC
TRBV11-3	TRBJ2-1	TRBD1	.	CASSLEWTGWQFF	TGTGCCAGCAGCTTGGAATGGACAGGGTGGCAGTTCTTC
TRBV28	TRBJ1-2	.	.	CASSGGIGYTF	TGTGCCAGCAGTGGGGGGATTGGCTACACCTTC
TRBV2	TRBJ1-1	.	few	CASSIRAGGDGSEAFF	TGTGCCAGCAGTATACGGGCCGGGGGAGATGGTTCTGAAGCTTTCTTT
TRBV7-9	TRBJ2-1	.	.	CASSPGRHLEQFF	TGTGCCAGCAGCCCGGGACGACACTTAGAGCAGTTCTTC
TRBV5-1	TRBJ1-2	.	.	CASSEGWAKLVNYGYTF	TGCGCCAGCAGCGAGGGCTGGGCCAAGTTAGTTAACTATGGCTACACCTTC
TRBV7-2	TRBJ1-1	.	.	CASSSQRGSEAFF	TGTGCCAGCAGCTCCCAGCGGGGCTCTGAAGCTTTCTTT
TRBV9	TRBJ2-5	.	.	CASSVGGNQETQYF	TGTGCCAGCAGCGTTGGAGGGAACCAAGAGACCCAGTACTTC
TRBV9	TRBJ2-3	TRBD2	once	CASSVGGGPTDTQYF	TGTGCCAGCAGCGTAGGGGGGGGACCCACAGATACGCAGTATTTT
TRBV27	TRBJ2-1	TRBD1	.	CASSLGDRGRYNEQFF	TGTGCCAGCAGTTTAGGGGACAGGGGAAGATACAATGAGCAGTTCTTC
TRBV6-5	TRBJ2-3	.	.	CASSGRDSNTDTQYF	TGTGCCAGCAGTGGCCGGGACTCGAACACAGATACGCAGTATTTT
TRBV18	TRBJ2-1	TRBD1	.	CASSPGQGEYNEQFF	TGTGCCAGCTCACCGGGACAGGGGGAGTACAATGAGCAGTTCTTC
TRBV25-1	TRBJ1-3	.	.	CASTPNRVGGNTIYF	TGTGCCAGCACCCCAAACAGGGTTGGCGGAAACACCATATATTTT
TRBV2	TRBJ2-7	.	.	CASSPSTFEGVQNYEQYF	TGTGCCAGCAGCCCGTCCACTTTTGAAGGGGTCCAAAACTACGAGCAGTACTTC
TRBV5-1	TRBJ2-5	TRBD1	.	CASSVDRAQETQYF	TGCGCCAGCAGCGTGGACAGGGCCCAAGAGACCCAGTACTTC
TRBV7-2	TRBJ1-5	TRBD1	.	CASSLVGRGVQPQHF	TGTGCCAGCAGCTTAGTCGGCAGGGGGGTTCAGCCCCAGCATTTT